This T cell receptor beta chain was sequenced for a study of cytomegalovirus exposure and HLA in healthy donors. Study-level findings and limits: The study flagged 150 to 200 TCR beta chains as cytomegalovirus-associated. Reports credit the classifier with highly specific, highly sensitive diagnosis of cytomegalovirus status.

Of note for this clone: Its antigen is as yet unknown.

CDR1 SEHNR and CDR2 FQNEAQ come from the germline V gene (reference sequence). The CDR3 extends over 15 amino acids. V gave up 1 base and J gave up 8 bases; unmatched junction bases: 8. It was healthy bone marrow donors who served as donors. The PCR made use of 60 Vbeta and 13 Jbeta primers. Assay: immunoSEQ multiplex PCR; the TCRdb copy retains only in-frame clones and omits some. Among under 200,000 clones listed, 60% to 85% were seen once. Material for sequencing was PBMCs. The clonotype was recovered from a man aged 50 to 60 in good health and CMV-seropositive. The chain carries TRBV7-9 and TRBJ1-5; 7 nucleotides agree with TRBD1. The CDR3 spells CASSLGRRGPEPQHF. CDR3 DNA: TGTGCCAGCAGCTTAGGTAGGAGGGGGCCGGAGCCCCAGCATTTT.